Detailed here is one T cell receptor (beta chain). These data are taken from a study of blood T cell repertoires in COVID-19. As for the study in general: Sites in the United States, Italy and Spain provided acute and convalescent COVID-19 samples. T cells, B-cell-depleted T cells, or PBMCs supplied cDNA or gDNA.

Recovered Cohort 3 donors showed two negative PCRs, clearance, or symptom resolution. Authors' methods: Amplification with reference gene primers provided the estimates of nucleated cell counts. Clones were read by immunoSEQ multiplex PCR, and TCRdb kept only the in-frame ones, dropping some. The V and J calls and the clone size are those of that table, but D and trimming were determined from the DNA. The table records about 170,000 clones, under 85% of them present only once. V dropped 7 bases and J dropped 9; count of bases not matched to a gene: 6. The CDR3 extends over 15 amino acids. Germline lookup yields CDR1 SGHTA and CDR2 FQGNSA.

The sample consisted of PBMCs or T cells enriched from blood (not recorded which). The receptor was isolated from a man between 50 and 59 years old who had recovered from COVID-19. The chain joins TRBV7-2 to TRBJ2-1; 16 bases match TRBD2. Here the CDR3 reads CASILGLAGGREQFF. CDR3 nucleotides: TGTGCCAGCATCTTGGGACTAGCGGGGGGGCGTGAGCAGTTCTTC. Together with reference TRBV7-2 and TRBJ2-1, the CDR3 gives the full variable domain: GAGVSQSPSNKVTEKGKDVELRCDPISGHTALYWYRQSLGQGLEFLIYFQGNSAPDKSGLPSDRFSAERTGGSVSTLTIQRTQQEDSAVYLCASILGLAGGREQFFGPGTRLTVL.